This T cell receptor beta chain was sequenced during a study of T cells in Graves' hyperthyroidism and ophthalmopathy. Amplified regions were TCR beta CDR3 sequences from RNA transcripts. HTBI primers were employed in a first-round RT-PCR of the TCR CDR3. TCRdb called the multiplex PCR reads again in MiXCR, with one record for every CDR3 protein. Among 350,000 to 400,000 distinct CDR3 sequences, about 15% were seen once, and the ten largest hold more than 9.5%. Whole-study results and caveats: Stable hyperthyroidism and ophthalmopathy were separated using 13 V-J signatures. Most thyroid clonotypes expanded above 0.001 were also detected in blood.

The CDR3 is made up of 15 amino acids. CDR1 and CDR2 from the germline V gene are SNHLY and FYNNEI. Trimming took 0 bases from V and 6 from J; bases not matched to a gene: 7. This clonotype was detected ten times or more. What it binds is not known. Researchers barred patients who had uncontrolled infection, other autoimmune disease, pregnancy or lactation. The sequence was collected from a woman aged 60 to 75 with Graves' hyperthyroidism. Sequenced input: blood. The chain joins TRBV2 to TRBJ1-2; 7 bases agree with TRBD1. CDR3 bases: TGTGCCAGCAGTGAAGCTAGACAGGGAGTTGATGGCTACACCTTC. This gives the protein CASSEARQGVDGYTF.